Detailed here is one TCR beta chain. No antigen is known for it. The sample originates from a study of cytotoxic CD8 clonotypes in ibrutinib-treated CLL. About the study: Response samples were taken after a median of approximately 12 months on treatment, range 6 to 36. Study results and caveats: Relative to age-matched healthy donors, clonality at baseline was higher, and it tracked circulating CD8+ T-cell counts. Rare overall, public clonotypes shrank or held steady under therapy.

Investigators sought sequencing depths of between 1 in 200,000 and 1 in 1 million T cells. Generated by immunoSEQ multiplex PCR, the TCRdb table keeps only in-frame clones and is missing some. The sample includes approximately 70,000 clones, approximately 80% of them seen just once. The CDR3 runs to 12 residues. The V end lost 0 bases, the J end lost 4 bases, and 4 bases lay between the germline ends. In germline, CDR1 is GTSNPN, CDR2 SVGIG (reference sequence). The chain combines TRBV30 with TRBJ2-1, with D hard to call. The TCR comes from a human donor with chronic lymphocytic leukemia. This sample comprised PBMCs, obtained at disease progression, from a patient treated with ibrutinib. CDR3 amino acids: CAWSVLYNEQFF. CDR3 DNA sequence: TGTGCCTGGAGTGTACTGTACAATGAGCAGTTCTTC.